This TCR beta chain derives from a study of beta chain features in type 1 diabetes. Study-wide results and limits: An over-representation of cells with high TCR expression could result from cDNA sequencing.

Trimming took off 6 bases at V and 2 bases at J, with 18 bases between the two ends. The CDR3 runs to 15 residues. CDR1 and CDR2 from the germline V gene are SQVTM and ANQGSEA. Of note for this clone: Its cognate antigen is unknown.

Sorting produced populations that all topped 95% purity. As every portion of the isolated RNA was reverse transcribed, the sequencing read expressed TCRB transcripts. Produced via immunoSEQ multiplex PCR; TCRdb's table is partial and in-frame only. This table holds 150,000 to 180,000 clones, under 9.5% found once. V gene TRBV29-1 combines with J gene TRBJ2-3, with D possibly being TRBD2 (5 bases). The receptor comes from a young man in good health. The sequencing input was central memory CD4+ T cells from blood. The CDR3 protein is CSVEMGEPFTDTQYF. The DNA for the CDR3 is TGCAGCGTCGAAATGGGAGAACCCTTCACAGATACGCAGTATTTT.